The table lists the clone carrying this T cell receptor (beta chain) with many counts. Its matching antigen is unknown. TCRdb re-derived calls from the 5' RACE reads in MiXCR, one entry per CDR3 protein. The sample carries tens of thousands of distinct CDR3 sequences, 6.9% recorded once. These data are taken from a study of spatial heterogeneity in lung cancer. Overall study results and limits: Blood showed ubiquitous tumor TCRs more often at resection than at routine follow-up.

Time point denoted: sample taken at primary tumor resection. Tumor, nontumor lung or frozen PBMC supplied whole RNA that was sequenced unsorted. Trimming shortened V by 4 bases and J by 10 bases, and 16 bases separated the two germline ends. CDR3 length: 12 residues. The germline V gene encodes CDR1 SQVTM and CDR2 ANQGSEA. This TCR derives from a male donor with early-stage non-small cell lung cancer. The sample consisted of PBMCs, taken at surgery. The chain couples TRBV29-1 to TRBJ1-1, with D maybe TRBD1 (5 bases). For the CDR3, the DNA is TGCAGCGTTGTAGTGTCAGGGAGAACAGCTTTCTTT. It yields the protein CSVVVSGRTAFF.